This TCR beta chain was identified during a study of shared clonotypes between healthy human individuals. Only in-frame clones appear in the TCRdb table, and some are missing; sequencing was by immunoSEQ multiplex PCR. The sample records some 470,000 clones, 76% being singletons. Trimming stripped 0 bases from V and 12 bases from J, with 12 bases between. The germline gives CDR1 SGHNT, CDR2 YYREEE (reference sequence). The CDR3 has 13 amino acids. This receptor was obtained from a woman in her forties in good health. Some clones in this sample may be carry-over from other donors' samples. The sample comprised PBMCs. The chain is built from TRBV5-4 and TRBJ1-4, with D possibly matching TRBD1 (6 bases). In nucleotides, the CDR3 is TGTGCCAGCAGCTTGGCGGGGGGGCTGGAACTGTTTTTT. Translating it yields CASSLAGGLELFF.